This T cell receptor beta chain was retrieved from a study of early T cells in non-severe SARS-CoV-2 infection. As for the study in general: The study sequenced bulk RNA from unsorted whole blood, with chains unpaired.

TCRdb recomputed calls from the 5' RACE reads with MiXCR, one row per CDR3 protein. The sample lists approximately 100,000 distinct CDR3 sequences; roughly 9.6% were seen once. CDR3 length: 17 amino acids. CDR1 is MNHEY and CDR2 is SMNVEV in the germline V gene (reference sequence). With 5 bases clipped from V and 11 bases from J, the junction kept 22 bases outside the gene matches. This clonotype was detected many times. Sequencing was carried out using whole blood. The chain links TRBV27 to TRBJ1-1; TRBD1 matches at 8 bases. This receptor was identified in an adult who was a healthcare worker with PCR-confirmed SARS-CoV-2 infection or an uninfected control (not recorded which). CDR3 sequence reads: CASSPLPGQERTLGAFF. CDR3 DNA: TGTGCCAGCAGTCCACTACCGGGACAGGAAAGGACTCTTGGTGCTTTCTTT.